The rows below give T cell receptor beta chains drawn from one sample of a study of blood T cell repertoires in COVID-19. Clones were read by immunoSEQ multiplex PCR, and TCRdb kept only the in-frame ones, dropping some. The sample shows approximately 460,000 clones, about 91% of them seen only once. Sequenced sample: peripheral blood. Source of these receptors: a man aged 18 to 35 with COVID-19, enrolled during active disease. Each CDR3 is given with its conserved first and last residue. Fields, in order: CDR3 length, V gene, clone size, J gene, D gene, CDR3 protein, CDR3 DNA. The D gene is left open where the match is weak. The size field is filled for only some rows; it gives once, few, many or a size class.

16	TRBV7-3	NA	TRBJ2-3	TRBD2	CASSTGLAGNTDTQYF	TGTGCCAGCAGCACGGGACTAGCGGGAAACACAGATACGCAGTATTTT
13	TRBV10-2	NA	TRBJ2-3	TRBD1	CASSRQGKDTQYF	TGCGCCAGCAGCCGACAGGGAAAAGATACGCAGTATTTT
15	TRBV20-1	once	TRBJ1-1	TRBD1	CSASRPRTGYTEAFF	TGCAGTGCTAGTAGGCCGAGGACAGGCTACACTGAAGCTTTCTTT
12	TRBV6-5	NA	TRBJ1-2	NA	CASKRQNYGYTF	TGTGCCAGCAAACGACAGAATTATGGCTACACCTTC
15	TRBV7-9	NA	TRBJ2-3	TRBD2	CASSLLAGEGDTQYF	TGTGCCAGCAGCTTATTAGCGGGAGAGGGAGATACGCAGTATTTT
16	TRBV7-9	NA	TRBJ2-2	TRBD1	CASSPRDRGTTGELFF	TGTGCCAGCAGCCCCCGGGACAGGGGGACCACCGGGGAGCTGTTTTTT
18	TRBV5-1	NA	TRBJ2-1	NA	CASSLAGSPMDVWDEQFF	TGCGCCAGCAGCTTGGCCGGGAGCCCCATGGACGTTTGGGATGAGCAGTTCTTC
14	TRBV11-3	few	TRBJ2-1	TRBD2	CASSLGRLAGVQFF	TGTGCCAGCAGCTTAGGTAGACTAGCGGGAGTGCAGTTCTTC
16	TRBV19	NA	TRBJ1-6	NA	CASQLWGRGTDSPLHF	TGTGCCAGCCAGTTGTGGGGCCGTGGAACCGATTCACCCCTCCACTTT
16	TRBV14	NA	TRBJ2-5	TRBD2	CASSPASGGFKETQYF	TGTGCCAGCAGCCCCGCTAGCGGGGGTTTTAAAGAGACCCAGTACTTC